This T cell receptor (beta chain) was obtained from a study of PD-1 blockade in classical Hodgkin lymphoma. Whole-study context: Intravenous delivery of nivolumab at 3 mg/kg to patients occurred every 2 weeks.

Points from the study as a whole: Newly diagnosed patients were reported to start with lower TCR diversity than healthy donors. It was CD4+ TCR diversity, not CD8+, that rose significantly by C4D1. Complete responders entered with baseline diversity on par with newly diagnosed patients, the results showed.

The CDR3 has 15 amino acids. The germline V gene encodes CDR1 MNHEY and CDR2 SMNVEV (reference sequence). V lost 0 bases to trimming and J lost 3 bases, with 11 bases between them. Each patient relapsed following autologous stem cell transplantation, and prior brentuximab vedotin exposure differed. Note on this clone: Its antigen remains unknown.

Data came from immunoSEQ multiplex PCR; TCRdb stores just in-frame clones and leaves some out. This table has 55,000 to 80,000 clones, around 93% appearing once. The rearrangement links TRBV27 to TRBJ1-1; D is undetermined. This receptor was identified in a human donor with classical Hodgkin lymphoma. This specimen was peripheral blood mononuclear cells (PBMCs), taken at baseline. Written as DNA, the CDR3 is TGTGCCAGCAGTTTATCGACCGGCGCTTACACTGAAGCTTTCTTT. Protein sequence: CASSLSTGAYTEAFF.